The 15 T cell receptor beta chains reported below all come from one sample, sequenced in a study of CD8 T cells in ankylosing spondylitis. TCRdb re-called the 5' RACE reads through MiXCR, storing one row per CDR3 protein. This sample has about 7,900 distinct CDR3 sequences; around 4% occur once, and the top ten carry about 10%. The sequenced material came from blood, either unsorted or a sorted T cell fraction (not recorded which). These receptors all come from a female donor with ankylosing spondylitis or in good health (not recorded which).

This clonotype was picked up many times. This chain connects TRBV9 to TRBJ1-1; the D gene is possibly TRBD1 (5 bases). Germline CDR1 SGDLS, CDR2 YYNGEE. Deletions cut 5 bases from V and 2 bases from J, with 10 bases between. The CDR3 runs 13 residues. CDR3 coding DNA: TGTGCCAGCAGGGGGGGGATTAACACTGAAGCTTTCTTT. The encoded protein is CASRGGINTEAFF.

Ten or more counts support this clonotype. The rearrangement uses TRBV9 and TRBJ1-1; maybe TRBD1 (5 bases). Germline CDR1 SGDLS, CDR2 YYNGEE. The CDR3 has 13 amino acids. V lost 2 bases to trimming and J lost 8 bases, with 13 bases between them. As DNA, the CDR3 is TGTGCCAGCAGCGTGGGGGGGAGGAGGGAAGCTTTCTTT. It encodes CASSVGGRREAFF.

This clonotype was seen repeatedly, ten times or more. This rearrangement joins TRBV9 to TRBJ2-2, with D possibly TRBD1 on 6 matching bases. Germline V gene data show CDR1 as SGDLS and CDR2 as YYNGEE. This CDR3 contains 15 residues. Trimming took 0 bases from V and 4 from J, leaving 10 bases between them. The CDR3 DNA reads TGTGCCAGCAGCGTAGCAGGGGATGGCACCGGGGAGCTGTTTTTT. It is translated as CASSVAGDGTGELFF.

This clonotype is labeled as medium-sized. V gene TRBV9 combines with J gene TRBJ1-2; 7 bases map to TRBD1. Germline CDR1 and CDR2: SGDLS and YYNGEE. The CDR3 is made up of 14 amino acids. V gave up 4 bases and J gave up 6 bases; unmatched junction bases: 9. Written as DNA, the CDR3 is TGTGCCAGCAGCAGCTGGACAGGCCGGAATGGCTACACCTTC. As protein: CASSSWTGRNGYTF. The whole variable domain, filled in from reference TRBV9 and TRBJ1-2, reads DSGVTQTPKHLITATGQRVTLRCSPRSGDLSVYWYQQSLDQGLQFLIQYYNGEERAKGNILERFSAQQFPDLHSELNLSSLELGDSALYFCASSSWTGRNGYTFGSGTRLTVV.

In its sample, this clonotype ranks as medium-sized. The rearrangement links TRBV9 to TRBJ1-1, with 12 nucleotides matching TRBD1. V shed 3 bases, J shed 5 bases, and the junction held 5 bases outside the gene matches. The germline CDR1 and CDR2 sequences are SGDLS and YYNGEE. The length of the CDR3 is 15 residues. The CDR3 loop is CASSAPGQGATEAFF. DNA of the CDR3: TGTGCCAGCAGCGCACCGGGACAGGGGGCTACTGAAGCTTTCTTT.

In its sample, this clonotype is medium-sized. The rearrangement joins TRBV9 to TRBJ1-5; D unclear. The V gene's germline CDR1 is SGDLS and CDR2 YYNGEE. V was cut by 2 bases and J by 1 base, with 7 bases left in between. This CDR3 is 14 amino acids long. The CDR3, as DNA: TGTGCCAGCAGCGTCGCGGAGAGCAATCAGCCCCAGCATTTT. It encodes CASSVAESNQPQHF.

In this sample, this clonotype turned up many times. V gene TRBV9 combines with J gene TRBJ1-1, with D uncertain. The CDR3 runs to 15 residues. V was cut by 7 bases and J by 1 base, with 17 bases left in between. Germline CDR1 reads SGDLS; CDR2 reads YYNGEE. The DNA for the CDR3 is TGTGCCAGCGGCCCGGGCCTAGAAGGGAACACTGAAGCTTTCTTT. Its protein product is CASGPGLEGNTEAFF. The full variable domain, its missing parts supplied by reference TRBV9 and TRBJ1-1, is DSGVTQTPKHLITATGQRVTLRCSPRSGDLSVYWYQQSLDQGLQFLIQYYNGEERAKGNILERFSAQQFPDLHSELNLSSLELGDSALYFCASGPGLEGNTEAFFGQGTRLTVV.

The table lists this clonotype with a few counts. The gene calls are TRBV9 and TRBJ2-7; the D gene is possibly TRBD1 (6 bases). V was clipped by 4 bases and J by 3 bases, with 14 bases between them. CDR1 SGDLS and CDR2 YYNGEE come from the germline V gene. This CDR3 comprises 14 residues. CDR3 coding DNA: TGTGCCAGCAGCCCCCGCCGGGACAACTACGAGCAGTACTTC. Translated: CASSPRRDNYEQYF.

The chain couples TRBV9 to TRBJ2-7, with D hard to call. The germline CDR1 and CDR2 sequences are SGDLS and YYNGEE. V lost 4 bases to trimming and J lost 3 bases, with 8 bases between them. The CDR3 is 12 residues long. As DNA, the CDR3 is TGTGCCAGCAGCCCGACTGGCTACGAGCAGTACTTC. Its translation: CASSPTGYEQYF.

In regard to this clonotype: A read error may explain this, as a much larger clone is one base away. This chain links TRBV9 with TRBJ2-1; D is perhaps TRBD1 (6 bases). This CDR3 has 15 residues. Trimming shortened V by 3 bases and J by 8 bases, and 18 bases separated the two germline ends. Germline assignment: CDR1 SGDLS and CDR2 YYNGEE. The CDR3 reads CASSARQEIAHEQFF. The DNA for the CDR3 is TGTGCCAGCAGCGCGAGACAGGAGATTGCCCATGAGCAGTTCTTC.

Ten or more counts support this clonotype. V usage is TRBV9 and J usage is TRBJ2-3, with no clear D. This CDR3 is 14 amino acids long. CDR1 and CDR2 (germline): SGDLS, YYNGEE. The V and J ends lost 3 bases and 6 bases respectively, with 14 bases between them. The CDR3 spells CASSDLVRADTQYF. CDR3 nucleotide sequence: TGTGCCAGCAGCGACCTGGTTAGGGCTGATACGCAGTATTTT.

Many counts were recorded for this clonotype. The chain employs TRBV9 and TRBJ2-7, with D unclear. The CDR3 length is 14 residues. V lost 3 bases to trimming and J lost 1 base, with 11 bases between them. In germline, CDR1 is SGDLS, CDR2 YYNGEE. The CDR3 nucleotides are TGTGCCAGCAGCGCGACGGATTCATCCTACGAGCAGTACTTC. The encoded protein is CASSATDSSYEQYF.

This clonotype was picked up many times. This chain joins TRBV9 and TRBJ1-1, with 7 nucleotides matching TRBD1. This CDR3 has 14 residues. Germline-derived CDR1 and CDR2 are SGDLS and YYNGEE. Losses at the gene ends were 4 bases for V and 0 bases for J; bases not matched to a gene: 3. CDR3 coding DNA: TGTGCCAGCAGCAGGGGGCAGGTGAACACTGAAGCTTTCTTT. As protein: CASSRGQVNTEAFF.

This clonotype is labeled as medium-sized. This chain connects TRBV9 to TRBJ1-3; D not certain. This CDR3 region has 13 residues. The V gene's germline CDR1 is SGDLS and CDR2 YYNGEE. V lost 3 bases and J 3 bases, leaving 7 bases between the germline ends. The CDR3 sequence is CASSADGGNTIYF. In DNA form, the CDR3 reads TGTGCCAGCAGCGCGGACGGTGGAAACACCATATATTTT.

This clonotype was seen many times. This chain links TRBV9 with TRBJ2-1; 10 positions agree with TRBD2. This CDR3 comprises 15 residues. The V segment lost 3 bases and the J segment 8 bases; nucleotides outside the gene matches: 8. Looked up from germline, CDR1 is SGDLS and CDR2 is YYNGEE. CDR3 region: CASSDQRGGPDEQFF. The CDR3 nucleotides read TGTGCCAGCAGCGACCAGCGGGGGGGCCCTGATGAGCAGTTCTTC.